This record covers a single T cell receptor (beta chain). The study recruited healthy Caucasian donors from Russia who were aged roughly 6 to 95. The amount of total RNA extracted per sample was at least 5 micrograms. This sample was included in a study of blood T cells in healthy people across ages. Sample-barcoded 5' priming and a J-beta primer mix drove a second PCR of 7 to 11 cycles. Each CDR3 protein gets one entry after TCRdb re-called the 5' RACE reads with MiXCR. Of under 850,000 distinct CDR3 sequences detected, roughly 40% appear once; the ten largest clones hold around 13%. The length of the CDR3 is 18 residues. Trimming left V 0 bases short and J 1 base short, with 15 bases between. Germline V gene lookup returns CDR1 LGHDT and CDR2 YNNKEL (reference sequence).

The sequenced material came from blood. The sequence came from a man between 18 and 29 years old in good health. The chain combines TRBV3-1 with TRBJ1-4, with TRBD1 as a possible D gene (5 bases). The chain's CDR3 is CASSQETARYQTNEKLFF. In nucleotides, the CDR3 is TGTGCCAGCAGCCAAGAGACAGCCCGATACCAAACTAATGAAAAACTGTTTTTT. The full variable domain, with the rest looked up from reference TRBV3-1 and TRBJ1-4, is DTAVSQTPKYLVTQMGNDKSIKCEQNLGHDTMYWYKQDSKKFLKIMFSYNNKELIINETVPNRFSPKSPDKAHLNLHINSLELGDSAVYFCASSQETARYQTNEKLFFGSGTQLSVL.